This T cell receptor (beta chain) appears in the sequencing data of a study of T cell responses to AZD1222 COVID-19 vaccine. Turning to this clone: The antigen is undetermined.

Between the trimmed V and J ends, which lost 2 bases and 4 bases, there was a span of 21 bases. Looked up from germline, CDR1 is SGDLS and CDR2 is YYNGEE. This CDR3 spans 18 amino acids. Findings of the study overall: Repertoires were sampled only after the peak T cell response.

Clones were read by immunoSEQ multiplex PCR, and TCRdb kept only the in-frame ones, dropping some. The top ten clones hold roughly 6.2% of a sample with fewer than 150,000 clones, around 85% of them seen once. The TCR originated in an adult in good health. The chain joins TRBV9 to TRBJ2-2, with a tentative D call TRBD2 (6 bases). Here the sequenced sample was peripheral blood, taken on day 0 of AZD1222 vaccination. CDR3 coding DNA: TGTGCCAGCAGCGTTCTGGGGGACTTCCTTGGGGGCACCGGGGAGCTGTTTTTT. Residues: CASSVLGDFLGGTGELFF.